This T cell receptor beta chain was identified during a study of blood T cell repertoires in COVID-19. Turning to the study itself: Acute and convalescent COVID-19 specimens originated in the United States, Italy and Spain. The cDNA or gDNA used as material had been derived from T cells, B-cell-depleted T cells, or PBMCs.

The CDR3 contains 14 residues. Trimming stripped 2 bases from V and 4 bases from J, with 12 bases between. The germline V gene has CDR1 SGHRS and CDR2 YFSETQ. Per the authors' pipeline: Counts of nucleated cells, estimated from reference gene primer amplification, were obtained. Here immunoSEQ multiplex PCR was the method, and the copy in TCRdb shows in-frame clones only, minus some. That table furnishes V, J and clone size, whereas the DNA furnished D and trimming. Of about 150,000 clones listed, around nine tenths are singletons. The sample comprised peripheral blood. This sequence originates from a human donor in a cohort sampled during active COVID-19. The genes are TRBV5-1 and TRBJ2-5; tentatively, D is TRBD1 (5 bases). The DNA for the CDR3 is TGCGCCAGCAGCTTTACAGGCGAGGCAGAGACCCAGTACTTC. Protein: CASSFTGEAETQYF.